This is a list of T cell receptor beta chains from one sample in a study of blood T cell repertoires in COVID-19. This table comes from immunoSEQ multiplex PCR, and its TCRdb copy is limited to in-frame clones, with some not included. The sample shows hundreds of thousands of clones, approximately 84% of them seen only once. The sample comprised peripheral blood. The source is a woman of 80 years or more with acute or convalescent COVID-19. Each CDR3 is given with its conserved first and last residue. The D gene is left open where the match is weak. Expanded clones get a size class; other rows say once, few or many, or leave the size out.

clone_size j_call v_call d_call cdr3_aa cdr3_nt
NA TRBJ2-1 TRBV3-1/TRBV3-2 TRBD2 CASSQGTSAYNEQFF TGTGCCAGCAGCCAAGGGACTAGCGCCTACAATGAGCAGTTCTTC
NA TRBJ1-2 TRBV12-3/TRBV12-4 TRBD1 CASSTTGDGYTF TGTGCCAGCAGTACAACAGGGGATGGCTACACCTTC
few TRBJ2-1 TRBV2 TRBD2 CASIQRDPYNEQFF TGTGCCAGCATTCAGCGGGACCCTTACAATGAGCAGTTCTTC
few TRBJ2-1 TRBV9 NA CASSVEGVYNEQFF TGTGCCAGCAGCGTAGAGGGGGTCTACAATGAGCAGTTCTTC
few TRBJ1-5 TRBV4-1 NA CASSPEDSGSNQPQHF TGCGCCAGCAGCCCCGAAGACAGTGGGAGCAATCAGCCCCAGCATTTT
NA TRBJ1-1 TRBV11-3 NA CASSLGGNTEAFF TGTGCCAGCAGCTTAGGCGGGAACACTGAAGCTTTCTTT
NA TRBJ1-2 TRBV4-2 NA CASSQEDRSGVGYTF TGTGCCAGCAGCCAAGAAGATCGATCGGGGGTTGGCTACACCTTC
NA TRBJ1-3 TRBV7-2 NA CASSTDSNSGNTIYF TGTGCCAGCAGCACGGACAGTAACTCTGGAAACACCATATATTTT
NA TRBJ1-1 TRBV5-1 TRBD1 CASSVRQGGTEAFF TGCGCCAGCAGCGTAAGACAGGGAGGCACTGAAGCTTTCTTT
NA TRBJ1-2 TRBV19 NA CASSIGSGRDLNYGYTF TGTGCCAGTAGTATTGGGTCTGGGAGAGATCTCAACTATGGCTACACCTTC
NA TRBJ2-2 TRBV7-2 TRBD1 CASRPGQASGELFF TGTGCCAGCAGGCCGGGACAGGCTTCCGGGGAGCTGTTTTTT
NA TRBJ2-3 TRBV5-6 NA CASSPPQWAEHTDTQYF TGTGCCAGCAGCCCACCACAGTGGGCAGAACACACAGATACGCAGTATTTT
NA TRBJ2-7 TRBV30 NA CAWSQLGSLYEQYF TGTGCCTGGAGCCAGCTAGGGAGTCTGTACGAGCAGTACTTC
once TRBJ1-2 TRBV11-2 NA CASSGSSINYGYTF TGTGCCAGCAGCGGTTCGTCTATAAACTATGGCTACACCTTC
NA TRBJ1-3 TRBV28 NA CASTLSGAGNTIYF TGTGCCAGCACCCTGAGCGGGGCTGGAAACACCATATATTTT
NA TRBJ2-7 TRBV9 NA CASSEGGEPTHYEQYF TGTGCCAGCAGTGAGGGTGGGGAGCCCACTCACTACGAGCAGTACTTC
NA TRBJ1-4 TRBV18 NA CASSPDVTTGEKLFF TGTGCCAGCTCACCAGACGTAACAACGGGGGAAAAACTGTTTTTT
NA TRBJ1-1 TRBV28 TRBD1 CASSLGQGNTEAFF TGTGCCAGCAGTTTGGGACAGGGAAACACTGAAGCTTTCTTT
NA TRBJ1-1 TRBV19 TRBD1 CASSRQGTNTEAFF TGTGCCAGTAGCCGACAGGGGACGAACACTGAAGCTTTCTTT
NA TRBJ2-1 TRBV19 TRBD2 CASSATSGGPYNEQFF TGTGCCAGTAGTGCGACTAGCGGGGGTCCATACAATGAGCAGTTCTTC
NA TRBJ2-2 TRBV6-2/TRBV6-3 NA CASSYGTGNTGELFF TGTGCCAGCAGTTACGGAACGGGAAACACCGGGGAGCTGTTTTTT
NA TRBJ2-7 TRBV28 TRBD2 CASSERGTYEQYF TGTGCCAGCAGTGAGCGGGGCACCTACGAGCAGTACTTC
NA TRBJ1-3 TRBV18 NA CASSPNRASGNTIYF TGTGCCAGCTCACCGAACAGGGCAAGTGGAAACACCATATATTTT
NA TRBJ1-1 TRBV28 TRBD1 CASSSTGENTEAFF TGTGCCAGCAGTTCTACAGGGGAGAACACTGAAGCTTTCTTT
NA TRBJ2-3 TRBV15 NA CATGTNYLTDTQYF TGTGCCACCGGTACAAACTACCTCACAGATACGCAGTATTTT
NA TRBJ1-3 TRBV20-1 NA CSASDDPETAGNTIYF TGCAGTGCTAGTGACGACCCCGAGACAGCGGGAAACACCATATATTTT
NA TRBJ2-3 TRBV7-2 NA CASNFMSGTSPDTQYF TGTGCCAGCAACTTTATGTCCGGTACTAGCCCAGATACGCAGTATTTT
once TRBJ2-2 TRBV3-1/TRBV3-2 TRBD2 CASSLGLATGELFF TGTGCCAGCAGCCTAGGACTAGCGACCGGGGAGCTGTTTTTT
once TRBJ1-1 TRBV5-1 NA CASNPTVGSRTEAFF TGCGCCAGCAACCCGACAGTTGGCTCCAGAACTGAAGCTTTCTTT
NA TRBJ2-3 TRBV28 TRBD2 CASSPGTSGTSTDTQYF TGTGCCAGCAGTCCCGGGACTAGCGGGACTAGCACAGATACGCAGTATTTT
NA TRBJ1-4 TRBV3-1/TRBV3-2 TRBD1 CASSLQGTNEKLFF TGTGCCAGCAGCCTACAGGGGACTAATGAAAAACTGTTTTTT
once TRBJ2-5 TRBV5-1 NA CASTTDRQETQYF TGCGCCAGCACAACAGACCGCCAAGAGACCCAGTACTTC
NA TRBJ1-2 TRBV28 NA CASSLGGRVHYGYTF TGTGCCAGCAGTTTAGGCGGCAGGGTTCACTATGGCTACACCTTC
few TRBJ1-5 TRBV6-5 NA CASGGSRNQPQHF TGTGCCAGCGGAGGGAGTAGGAATCAGCCCCAGCATTTT
NA TRBJ2-1 TRBV5-5 TRBD2 CASSSSGLAGNEQFF TGTGCCAGCAGCTCTTCGGGACTAGCGGGGAATGAGCAGTTCTTC
NA TRBJ2-1 TRBV5-4 TRBD2 CASSQGTSGSAYNEQFF TGTGCCAGCAGCCAGGGGACTAGCGGGAGCGCCTACAATGAGCAGTTCTTC
NA TRBJ2-1 TRBV5-6 NA CASSNKGDEQFF TGTGCCAGCAGCAACAAGGGGGATGAGCAGTTCTTC
NA TRBJ2-3 TRBV6-5 TRBD1 CASSLTGSSTDTQYF TGTGCCAGCAGCTTGACAGGGTCTAGCACAGATACGCAGTATTTT
NA TRBJ2-7 TRBV9 TRBD1 CASSSQTGSGYEQYF TGTGCCAGCAGCTCACAGACAGGGAGCGGCTACGAGCAGTACTTC
few TRBJ2-7 TRBV7-2 NA CASSLIVAHEQYF TGTGCCAGCAGCTTGATAGTAGCCCACGAGCAGTACTTC
NA TRBJ1-6 TRBV28 NA CASSFFQGLSPLHF TGTGCCAGCAGTTTCTTCCAGGGGTTGTCACCCCTCCACTTT
NA TRBJ2-5 TRBV5-1 TRBD1 CASSLGGQGQETQYF TGCGCCAGCAGCTTGGGAGGACAGGGTCAAGAGACCCAGTACTTC
NA TRBJ1-2 TRBV12-3/TRBV12-4 NA CASSKQVNYGYTF TGTGCCAGCAGTAAACAGGTTAACTATGGCTACACCTTC
NA TRBJ2-2 TRBV9 TRBD2 CASSVRGRDGELFF TGTGCCAGCAGCGTACGGGGGAGGGACGGGGAGCTGTTTTTT
NA TRBJ2-7 TRBV28 TRBD1 CASSRWTGAEQYF TGTGCCAGCAGCCGCTGGACAGGGGCTGAGCAGTACTTC
NA TRBJ2-1 TRBV5-1 TRBD1 CASSLRTGVYNEQFF TGCGCCAGCAGCCTAAGGACAGGGGTATACAATGAGCAGTTCTTC
NA TRBJ2-1 TRBV29-1 TRBD1 CSVEVIQGARQFF TGCAGCGTTGAAGTCATACAGGGGGCCCGGCAGTTCTTC
few TRBJ1-6 TRBV6-2/TRBV6-3 TRBD1 CASSQRDRGRNSPLHF TGTGCCAGCAGTCAACGGGACAGGGGTCGAAATTCACCCCTCCACTTT
NA TRBJ2-4 TRBV5-4 TRBD1 CASSFPGTGKNIQYF TGTGCCAGCAGCTTTCCCGGGACAGGGAAAAACATTCAGTACTTC
NA TRBJ2-3 TRBV28 TRBD1 CASSSYGQGRSDTQYF TGTGCCAGCAGTTCTTATGGACAGGGTCGTTCAGATACGCAGTATTTT
NA TRBJ2-3 TRBV5-1 TRBD2 CASSLVLSGRADTQYF TGCGCCAGCAGCTTGGTGTTAAGCGGGAGGGCAGATACGCAGTATTTT
NA TRBJ2-3 TRBV10-3 NA CAISASTDTQYF TGTGCCATCAGTGCTAGCACAGATACGCAGTATTTT
NA TRBJ1-1 TRBV11-2 TRBD1 CASSLDPDRAGTEAFF TGTGCCAGCAGCTTAGATCCAGACAGGGCTGGCACTGAAGCTTTCTTT
NA TRBJ2-3 TRBV28 TRBD2 CASSLTSGGPPDTQYF TGTGCCAGCAGTCTTACTAGCGGGGGGCCACCAGATACGCAGTATTTT